This record looks at one T cell receptor beta chain sequence and its context. What it binds is unknown. The data stem from a study of lymphopenia after photon versus proton radiotherapy. Germline CDR1 is LNHDA and CDR2 is SQIVND (reference sequence). The CDR3 contains 15 residues. With 6 bases removed from V and 2 bases from J, the gap between germline ends came to 15 bases. TCRdb keeps only in-frame clones here, not all; method: immunoSEQ multiplex PCR. In the table there are about 58,000 clones, about 88% of which are singletons. Study observations and caveats: In patients who died, overall survival fell as post-nadir TCR diversity dropped more.

The sequence was collected from a man aged 55 to 70 with pancreatic cancer. The sample was peripheral blood, taken from a patient treated with proton-based radiotherapy. This chain connects TRBV19 to TRBJ2-3, with D unclear. The CDR3 protein is CASSLMSRVTDTQYF. DNA for the CDR3: TGTGCCAGTAGCTTAATGTCGAGAGTCACAGATACGCAGTATTTT.